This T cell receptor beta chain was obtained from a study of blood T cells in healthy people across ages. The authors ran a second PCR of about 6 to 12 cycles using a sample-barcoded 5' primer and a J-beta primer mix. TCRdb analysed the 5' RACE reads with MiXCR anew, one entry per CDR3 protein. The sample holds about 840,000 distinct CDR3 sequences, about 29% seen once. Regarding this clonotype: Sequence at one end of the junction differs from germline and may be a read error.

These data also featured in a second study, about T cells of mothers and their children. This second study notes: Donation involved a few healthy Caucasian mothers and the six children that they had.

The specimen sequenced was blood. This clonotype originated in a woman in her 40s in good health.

The CDR3 DNA is TGCAGCGCTACTACTAGCAACCACGAGCAGTACTTC. Its translation is CSATTSNHEQYF. The rearrangement links TRBV20-1 to TRBJ2-4, with a tentative D call TRBD2 (6 bases). The J call could be wrong; TRBJ2-7 is a better fit for the DNA end. The CDR3 consists of 12 residues. Per the germline V gene, CDR1 is DFQATT and CDR2 is SNEGSKA (reference sequence).